This T cell receptor (beta chain) was obtained from a study of cytomegalovirus exposure and HLA in healthy donors (dated by TCRdb to about 2017). With respect to the entire study: An earlier analysis of 550 to 700 of the donors reported 250 to 300 Gb of sequence data and some 120 million unique TCR beta sequences from around 200 million T cells. About 280 gigabases of sequencing data and 78 million or so unique TCR sequences were included in an early release covering about 700 HLA-typed donors. Among the roughly 380 genotyped donors, around 81% belonged to the genetic ancestry cluster associated with self-reported Caucasian donors. The study aimed to test whether cataloging public T cell receptors could reveal signatures of past pathogen exposure. The T cell repertoires of around 730 subjects were profiled by immunosequencing and related to cytomegalovirus serostatus. In addition to the first cohort of around 670 subjects, a separate validation cohort of approximately 130 different subjects was used. The study combined high-throughput TCR immunosequencing, statistical association of individual TCRs with disease status, and machine learning to predict cytomegalovirus infection status. In a later analysis, previously published TCR beta repertoires from 670 or so donors were re-analyzed and high-resolution HLA genotyping was added so that TCR occurrence patterns could be studied. In the later analysis, no new phenotypic data were used to find candidate immune exposures; instead, reliance was placed on TCR beta sequences and their occurrence across donors. In an earlier analysis of more than 550 of the donors, high-throughput TCR beta sequencing was used to judge whether each TCR beta V gene segment behaved as functional or pseudogenic. Donor age, sex, ethnicity and CMV serostatus were compiled alongside the repertoire data. In a later genetic analysis, genome-wide SNP genotypes for about 65% of the roughly 700 donors were used, and that subset was treated as a discovery cohort. All discovery cohort repertoires had been generated using a single sequencing platform. HLA typing included class I and class II loci at four-digit resolution. Typing coverage differed by locus: A, B, C, DRB1 and DQB1 were typed in about 629-640 donors, DQA1 in 522, DPA1 in 600 to 610, and DPB1 in 450 to 490. Roughly 5 DR-DQ haplotypes were handled as single units for association and clustering, since linkage in the cohort was strong. Across 398 genotyped donors of the cohort, an average of approximately 240,000 unique TCR beta nucleotide sequences per donor were sequenced, and about a sixth of those sequences were non-productive. What the research found in general, with its limitations: In vitro tests confirmed that a few of the cytomegalovirus-associated TCR beta chains recognize cytomegalovirus antigens. A later genetic analysis associated a missense DCLRE1C variant with V-gene and J-gene trimming of TCR beta chains, and an independent cohort replicated the association. The authors suggested that the approach could potentially be extended to other disease states and immunological phenotypes. In a later analysis, HLA-associated TCR beta chains showed more clonal expansion and lower generation probabilities than non-associated chains that were equally common. A total of 150 or so TCR beta chains were listed by the study as associated with cytomegalovirus. An earlier analysis of several hundred of the donors showed that most TCR beta V segments appeared in productive rearrangements either about 87% or about 30% of the time, which broadly matched IMGT annotations. Only TCR beta chains were sequenced in this cohort, and the absence of alpha or paired-chain data limited detectable features. The classifier was reported to diagnose cytomegalovirus status with high specificity and sensitivity in both the original cohort and the validation cohort. In a later analysis, most CMV-associated TCR beta chains were found to appear HLA-restricted, with HLA associations seemingly driven largely by CMV exposure. Linkage disequilibrium might explain the correlated functional status among segregating V segments, but an unknown experimental factor could not be excluded. Presence/absence analyses assumed roughly uniform sequencing depth across donors, an assumption that may not hold. The earlier analysis of about 600 of the donors excluded 15 to 20 rarely observed V segments, including chromosome 9 orphons, because counts were too low. According to a later analysis, parvovirus B19, influenza, CMV and Epstein-Barr virus appeared linked to several top co-occurrence clusters. While some public TCRs were present in many individuals, most TCR sequences turned up only very rarely across donors. The 87-base-pair reads could not distinguish some IMGT-functional V segments, including TRBV6-2 and TRBV6-3, so those segments were excluded. A cluster of highly shared sequence variants was judged likely to represent a technical artifact of the sequencing pipeline. A later genetic analysis reported fewer N-insertions in productive TCRs among donors in an Asian-associated ancestry cluster than the approximately 670-donor mean. HLA typing was unavailable for some donors at each locus, so association tests used only the typed subset. When HLA alleles, especially DR and DQ, strongly co-occurred, attributing TCR associations to individual alleles was difficult. In a later analysis, the rate of TCR association differed among HLA loci, with DRB1 alleles having the most associated TCRs and HLA-C alleles having the fewest. A later analysis associated 15,000 to 20,000 TCR beta sequences with specific HLA alleles at a false discovery rate of 0.05. The only immune exposure information available for the cohort was CMV serostatus. A further reported finding was that TCR beta sequences accurately predicted the HLA-A and HLA-B alleles for most subjects in the first cohort.

Remarks on this clone: Its antigen remains undetermined. The input lacks base qualities; no much larger clone sits a single base away.

Cut back by 0 bases and 8 bases, the V and J ends lie 14 bases apart. CDR1 and CDR2 are read off the germline V gene (reference sequence) as SGHKS and YYEKEE. There are 15 amino acids in the CDR3, from cysteine to phenylalanine inclusive. Only CDR3 DNA is held: 45 bases, read in frame from base 1. Library creation used the immunoSEQ multiplex PCR assay. For the multiplex PCR, a mixture combining 60 forward primers for TCR Vbeta segments and 13 reverse primers for TCR Jbeta segments was used. The CDR3 region of rearranged TCR beta genes was amplified from genomic DNA with a multiplex PCR assay. Amplified TCR beta libraries were sequenced as 87-base-pair reads on the Illumina HiSeq System. As for the original processing: A later analysis counted approximately 74 million unique TCR beta chains across the 666 repertoires, and some 12 million of these chains were shared by at least two donors. Raw reads were error-corrected and collapsed into unique sequences by a nearest-neighbor algorithm in which closely related sequences were merged to remove PCR and sequencing errors. To assign V, D and J gene segments, CDR3 sequences were aligned to IMGT reference sequences. For a sequence to be retained, a match of at least six nucleotides to both a V gene segment and a J gene segment was required. A rearrangement counted as productive if the CDR3 had no stop codons and remained in frame with V and J, and every other rearrangement counted as non-productive. Following IMGT convention, CDR3 was defined as the stretch from the second conserved V-encoded cysteine to the conserved J-encoded phenylalanine. Sequences without an unambiguous match to a single V gene segment were excluded from the earlier analysis of approximately 600 of the donors. In an earlier analysis of 587 of the donors, a V segment was called functional when productive rearrangements were above 56.7%, and segregating when the standard deviation between donors exceeded 5%. A statistical classification framework was built for diagnosing cytomegalovirus status from the catalog of TCR beta chain sequences. In a later analysis, V and J genes were assigned by comparing TCR nucleotide sequences against IMGT/GENE-DB human TR gene sequences. In a later analysis, CDR3 sequences and most-parsimonious VDJ recombination scenarios were assigned using the TCRdist pipeline. In a later analysis, every TCR beta chain was defined by the combination of its CDR3 amino acid sequence and its V-gene family, and reads without a unique V-gene family were dropped. As a way to deal with suspected cross-contamination and a sequencing artifact, a later analysis dropped 450 to 600 nucleotide sequences that were highly shared and had low generation probability. A later analysis calculated a clonal expansion index for each public chain from normalized within-repertoire ranks of inferred template counts. In a later analysis, generation probabilities were computed using a VDJ recombination model fitted to out-of-frame rearrangements, and the results were checked against IGoR. In a later analysis, TCR-TCR, TCR-HLA and TCR-CMV co-occurrence was scored with hypergeometric tests, and a repertoire-size bias correction was applied to TCR pairs. To estimate false discovery rates, a later analysis permuted the HLA or CMV assignments 20 times. A later analysis grouped co-occurring TCRs with DBSCAN, adding TCRdist sequence similarity when clustering within HLA-allele-positive subsets. For co-occurrence clustering, repertoires with fewer than 30,000 or more than 120,000 public chains were excluded, along with 5 or 6 repertoires with anomalous nucleotide sharing. TCRdb's version of the immuneACCESS table is confined to in-frame rearrangements and falls short of the full clone set. An unresolved V gene accounts for under half of the shortfall where checked; the remainder is of unknown origin. Clonal size and the V and J genes are those of that table, whereas D and trimming came from the DNA. The table for this sample lists some 190,000 clones; about four fifths of them were counted only once. Of the sample, more than 1.5% falls within the top ten clones.

In total, approximately 700 healthy bone marrow donors made up the cohort. Cohort members were all nominally healthy when sampled, although unrecorded immune exposures were likely present. The donor was CMV seronegative and was included in the group of a few hundred seronegative cohort members. A peripheral blood sample was collected from each donor, and TCR beta sequencing was performed on peripheral blood mononuclear cells. Genomic DNA extraction from the blood cell samples was performed with the Qiagen DNeasy Blood Extraction Kit. The sequenced sample consisted of PBMCs. The source of this sequence is a woman between 45 and 60 years old in good health and CMV-seronegative. The V gene is TRBV5-5 and the J gene is TRBJ1-4; the D segment could be TRBD1, given 5 matching bases. The CDR3 region: CASSLGGLGGEKLFF. Read as DNA, the sequence is TGTGCCAGCAGCTTGGGGGGACTTGGAGGGGAAAAACTGTTTTTT.